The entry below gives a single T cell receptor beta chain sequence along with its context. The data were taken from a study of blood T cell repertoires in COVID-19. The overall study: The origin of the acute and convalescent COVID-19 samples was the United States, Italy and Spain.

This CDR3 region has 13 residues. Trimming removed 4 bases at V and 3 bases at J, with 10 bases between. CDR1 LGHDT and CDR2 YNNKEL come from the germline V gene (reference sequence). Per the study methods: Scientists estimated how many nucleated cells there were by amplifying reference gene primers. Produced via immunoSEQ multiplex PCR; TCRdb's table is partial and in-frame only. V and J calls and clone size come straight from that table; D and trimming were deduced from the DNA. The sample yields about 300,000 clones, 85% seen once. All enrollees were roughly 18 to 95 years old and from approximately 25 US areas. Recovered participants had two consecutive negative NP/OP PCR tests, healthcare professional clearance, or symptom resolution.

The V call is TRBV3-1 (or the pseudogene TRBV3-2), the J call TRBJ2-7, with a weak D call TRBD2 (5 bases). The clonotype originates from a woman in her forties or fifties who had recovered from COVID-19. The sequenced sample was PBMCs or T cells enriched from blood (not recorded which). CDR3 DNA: TGTGCCAGCAGCCTCCGCACTAGCTACGAGCAGTACTTC. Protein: CASSLRTSYEQYF.